The T cell receptor (beta chain) described here comes from a study of beta chain features in type 1 diabetes. Study-wide background: Cell yields, age and gender were similar between patients and healthy donors.

Expressed TCRB transcripts got sequenced, as all isolated RNA was reverse transcribed. Naive, central memory and regulatory T cell samples came to a mean of around 3.5 million reads. Clones were read by immunoSEQ multiplex PCR, and TCRdb kept only the in-frame ones, dropping some. The sample holds hundreds of thousands of clones, roughly 30% seen once. Donors contributed one heparinised blood draw apiece, averaging approximately 120 mL. This clone turned up a few times. The TCR comes from a young man in good health. Sequencing used naive CD4+ T cells from blood.

The CDR3 DNA follows: TGTGCCAGCAGTCCCGACAGGTACCAAGAGACCCAGTACTTC. This translates into CASSPDRYQETQYF. The chain couples TRBV9 to TRBJ2-5; D may be TRBD1 (6 bases). Germline V CDR1 and CDR2: SGDLS, YYNGEE. With 5 bases removed from V and 0 bases from J, the gap between germline ends came to 11 bases. The CDR3 spans 14 residues.